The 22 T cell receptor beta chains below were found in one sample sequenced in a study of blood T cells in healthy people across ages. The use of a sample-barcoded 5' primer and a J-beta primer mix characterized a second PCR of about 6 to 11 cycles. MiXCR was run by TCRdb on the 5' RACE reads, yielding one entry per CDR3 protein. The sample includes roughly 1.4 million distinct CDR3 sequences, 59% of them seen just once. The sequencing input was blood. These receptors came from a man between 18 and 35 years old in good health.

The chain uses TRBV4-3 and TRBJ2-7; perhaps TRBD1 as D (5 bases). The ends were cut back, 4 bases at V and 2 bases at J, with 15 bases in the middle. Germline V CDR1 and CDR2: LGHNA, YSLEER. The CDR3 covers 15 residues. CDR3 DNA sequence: TGCGCCAGCAGCCTGATGACAGAAAACACCTACGAGCAGTACTTC. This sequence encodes CASSLMTENTYEQYF.

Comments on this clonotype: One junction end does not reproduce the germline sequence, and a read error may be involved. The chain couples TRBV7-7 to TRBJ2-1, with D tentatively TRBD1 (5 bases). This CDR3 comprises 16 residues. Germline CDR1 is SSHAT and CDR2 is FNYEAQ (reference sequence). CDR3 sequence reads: CASSLGPVLPYNEQFF. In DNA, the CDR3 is TGTGCTAGCAGCCTGGGGCCAGTCCTCCCCTACAATGAGCAGTTCTTC.

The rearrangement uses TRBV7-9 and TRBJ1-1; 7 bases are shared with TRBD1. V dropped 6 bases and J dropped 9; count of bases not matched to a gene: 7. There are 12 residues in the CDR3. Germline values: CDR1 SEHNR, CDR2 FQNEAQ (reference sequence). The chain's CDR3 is CASRPGGGKAFF. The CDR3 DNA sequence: TGTGCCAGCAGACCAGGGGGGGGGAAAGCTTTCTTT.

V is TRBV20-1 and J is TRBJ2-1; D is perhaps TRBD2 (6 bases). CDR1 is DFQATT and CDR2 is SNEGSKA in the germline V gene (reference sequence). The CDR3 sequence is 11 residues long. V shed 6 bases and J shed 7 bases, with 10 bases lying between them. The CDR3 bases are TGCAGTGCCAGCGGGTCTAATGAGCAGTTCTTC. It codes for CSASGSNEQFF.

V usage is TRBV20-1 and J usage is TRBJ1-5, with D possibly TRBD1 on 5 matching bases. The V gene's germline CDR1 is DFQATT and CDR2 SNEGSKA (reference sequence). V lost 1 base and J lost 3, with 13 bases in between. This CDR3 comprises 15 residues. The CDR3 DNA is TGCAGTGCTAGAGTTTTGGCAGGGATCAATCAGCCCCAGCATTTT. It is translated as CSARVLAGINQPQHF.

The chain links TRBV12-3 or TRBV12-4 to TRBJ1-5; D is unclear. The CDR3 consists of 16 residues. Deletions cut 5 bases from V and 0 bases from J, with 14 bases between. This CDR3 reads CASSPAVGNSNQPQHF. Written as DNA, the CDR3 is TGTGCCAGCAGTCCCGCAGTGGGGAATAGCAATCAGCCCCAGCATTTT.

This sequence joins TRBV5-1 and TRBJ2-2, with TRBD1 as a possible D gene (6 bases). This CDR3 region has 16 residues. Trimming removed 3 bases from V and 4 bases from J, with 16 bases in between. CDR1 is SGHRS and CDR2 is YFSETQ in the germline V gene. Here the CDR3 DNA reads TGCGCCAGCAGCTCAGATCTCCAGACAGGCACCGGGGAGCTGTTTTTT. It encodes CASSSDLQTGTGELFF. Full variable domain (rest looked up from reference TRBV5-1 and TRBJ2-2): KAGVTQTPRYLIKTRGQQVTLSCSPISGHRSVSWYQQTPGQGLQFLFEYFSETQRNKGNFPGRFSGRQFSNSRSEMNVSTLELGDSALYLCASSSDLQTGTGELFFGEGSRLTVL.

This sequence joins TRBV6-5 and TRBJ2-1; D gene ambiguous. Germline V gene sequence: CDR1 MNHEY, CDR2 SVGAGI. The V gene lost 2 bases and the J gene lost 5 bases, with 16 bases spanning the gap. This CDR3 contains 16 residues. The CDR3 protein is CASSYGAFTADNEQFF. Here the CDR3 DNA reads TGTGCCAGCAGTTACGGAGCGTTCACGGCCGACAATGAGCAGTTCTTC.

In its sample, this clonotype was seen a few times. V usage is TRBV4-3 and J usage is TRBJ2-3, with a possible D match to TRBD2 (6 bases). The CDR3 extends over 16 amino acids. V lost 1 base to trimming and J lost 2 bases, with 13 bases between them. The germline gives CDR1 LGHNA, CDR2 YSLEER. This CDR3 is CASSQGVAVHTDTQYF. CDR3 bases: TGCGCCAGCAGCCAAGGTGTAGCGGTCCACACAGATACGCAGTATTTT.

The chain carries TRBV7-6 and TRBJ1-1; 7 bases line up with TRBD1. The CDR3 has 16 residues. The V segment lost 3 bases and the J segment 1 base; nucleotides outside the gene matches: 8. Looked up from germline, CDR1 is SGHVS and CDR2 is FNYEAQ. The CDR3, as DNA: TGTGCCAGCAGCTTGAAGACAGGGAAGAAGAACACTGAAGCTTTCTTT. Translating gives CASSLKTGKKNTEAFF. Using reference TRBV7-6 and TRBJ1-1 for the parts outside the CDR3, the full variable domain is GAGVSQSPRYKVTKRGQDVALRCDPISGHVSLYWYRQALGQGPEFLTYFNYEAQQDKSGLPNDRFSAERPEGSISTLTIQRTEQRDSAMYRCASSLKTGKKNTEAFFGQGTRLTVV.

The CDR3 is CASSVASGDTGELFF. CDR3 sequence (DNA): TGTGCCAGCAGTGTGGCAAGTGGGGACACCGGGGAGCTGTTTTTT. The rearrangement joins TRBV6-5 to TRBJ2-2; D uncertain. The CDR3 covers 15 residues. Trimming removed 5 bases from V and 3 bases from J, with 13 bases in between. Germline V gene data show CDR1 as MNHEY and CDR2 as SVGAGI.

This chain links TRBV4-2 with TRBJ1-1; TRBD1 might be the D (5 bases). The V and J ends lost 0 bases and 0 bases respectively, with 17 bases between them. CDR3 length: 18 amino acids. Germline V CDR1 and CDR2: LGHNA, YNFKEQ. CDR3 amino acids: CASSQDIPRGAMNTEAFF. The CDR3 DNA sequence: TGTGCCAGCAGCCAAGATATCCCAAGGGGAGCGATGAACACTGAAGCTTTCTTT.

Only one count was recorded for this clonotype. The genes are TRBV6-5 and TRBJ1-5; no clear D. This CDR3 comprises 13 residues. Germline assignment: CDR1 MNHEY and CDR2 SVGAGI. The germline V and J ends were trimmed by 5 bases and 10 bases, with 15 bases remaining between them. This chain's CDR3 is CASSTLPGSPQHF. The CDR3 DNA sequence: TGTGCCAGCAGTACCCTTCCCGGCTCCCCCCAGCATTTT.

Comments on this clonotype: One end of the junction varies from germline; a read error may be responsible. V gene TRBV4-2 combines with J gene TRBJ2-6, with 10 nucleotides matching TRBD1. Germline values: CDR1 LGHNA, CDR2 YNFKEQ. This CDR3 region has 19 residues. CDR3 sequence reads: CASSQERQGAFPGANVLTF. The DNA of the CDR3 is TGTGCCAGTAGCCAAGAGAGACAGGGGGCGTTTCCTGGGGCCAACGTCCTGACTTTC.

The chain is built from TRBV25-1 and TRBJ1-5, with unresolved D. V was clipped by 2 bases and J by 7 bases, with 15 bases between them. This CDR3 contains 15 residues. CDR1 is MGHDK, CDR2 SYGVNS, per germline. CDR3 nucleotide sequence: TGTGCCAGCAGTGAAACCCTGGCTGTTGGGCAGCCCCAGCATTTT. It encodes CASSETLAVGQPQHF.

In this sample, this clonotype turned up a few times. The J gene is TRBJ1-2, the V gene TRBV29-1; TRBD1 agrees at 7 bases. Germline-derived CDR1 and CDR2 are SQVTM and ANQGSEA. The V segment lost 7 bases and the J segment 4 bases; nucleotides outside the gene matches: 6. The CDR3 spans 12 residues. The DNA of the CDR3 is TGCAGCGCAGCGACAGGGAGCTATGGCTACACCTTC. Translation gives CSAATGSYGYTF. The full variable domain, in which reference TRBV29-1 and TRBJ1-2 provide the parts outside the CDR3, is SAVISQKPSRDICQRGTSLTIQCQVDSQVTMMFWYRQQPGQSLTLIATANQGSEATYESGFVIDKFPISRPNLTFSTLTVSNMSPEDSSIYLCSAATGSYGYTFGSGTRLTVV.

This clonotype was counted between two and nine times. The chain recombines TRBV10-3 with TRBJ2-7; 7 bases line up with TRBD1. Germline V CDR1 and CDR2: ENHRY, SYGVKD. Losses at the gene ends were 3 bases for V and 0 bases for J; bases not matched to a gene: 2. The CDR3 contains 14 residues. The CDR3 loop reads CAISDRGSSYEQYF. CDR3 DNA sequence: TGTGCCATCAGTGACAGGGGGAGCTCCTACGAGCAGTACTTC.

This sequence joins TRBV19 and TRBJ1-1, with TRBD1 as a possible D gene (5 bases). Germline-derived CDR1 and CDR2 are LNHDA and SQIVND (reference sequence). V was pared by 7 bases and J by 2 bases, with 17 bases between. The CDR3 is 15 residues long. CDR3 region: CASIGQGGPNTEAFF. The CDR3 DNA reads TGTGCCAGTATTGGGCAGGGTGGACCAAACACTGAAGCTTTCTTT.

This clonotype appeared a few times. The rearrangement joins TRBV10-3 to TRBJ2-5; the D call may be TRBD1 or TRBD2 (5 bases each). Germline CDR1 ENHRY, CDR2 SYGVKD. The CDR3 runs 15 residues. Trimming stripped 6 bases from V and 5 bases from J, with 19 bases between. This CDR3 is CAIRIGWGLGETQYF. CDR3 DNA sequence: TGTGCCATCAGGATCGGCTGGGGGTTGGGGGAGACCCAGTACTTC.

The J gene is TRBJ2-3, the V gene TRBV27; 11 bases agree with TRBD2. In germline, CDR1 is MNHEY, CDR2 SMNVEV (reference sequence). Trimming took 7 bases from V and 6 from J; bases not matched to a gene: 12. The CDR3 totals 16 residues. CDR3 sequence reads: CASTLTSGIFLDTQYF. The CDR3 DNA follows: TGTGCCAGCACCTTGACTAGCGGGATTTTCTTGGATACGCAGTATTTT.

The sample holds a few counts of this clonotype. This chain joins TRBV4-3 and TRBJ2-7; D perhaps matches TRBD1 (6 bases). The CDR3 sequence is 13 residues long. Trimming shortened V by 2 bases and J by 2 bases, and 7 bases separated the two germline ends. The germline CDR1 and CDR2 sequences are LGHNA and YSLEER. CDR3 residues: CASSQSGAYEQYF. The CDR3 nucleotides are TGCGCCAGCAGCCAATCAGGGGCCTACGAGCAGTACTTC.

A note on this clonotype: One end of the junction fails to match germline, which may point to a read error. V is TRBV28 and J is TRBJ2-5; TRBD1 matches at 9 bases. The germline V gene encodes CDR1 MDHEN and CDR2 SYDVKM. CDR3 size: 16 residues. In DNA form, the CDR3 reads TGTGCCAGCAGTCCCCTGGCGGGACAGGGCTCGAAGACCCAGTCCTTC. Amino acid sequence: CASSPLAGQGSKTQSF.